These T cell receptor beta chains were read from a single sample in a study of identical twins. TCRdb recomputed calls from the 5' RACE reads with MiXCR, one row per CDR3 protein. Of 1.5 million to 2 million distinct CDR3 sequences listed, about 31% were seen once; the top ten hold under 0.35%. The sequenced sample consisted of cord blood. These receptors came from a newborn girl in good health. Both conserved end residues are part of each CDR3. D genes are given only for firm matches. The size of a clone is reported for some rows only, either as once, few or many, or as a class for expanded clones.

j_call d_call clone_size v_call cdr3_aa cdr3_nt
TRBJ2-5 TRBD1 few TRBV2 CASRPPQIDRVETQYF TGTGCCAGCAGGCCACCCCAGATAGACAGGGTAGAGACCCAGTACTTC
TRBJ1-2 TRBD1 - TRBV5-1 CASSLDLDRVFGYTF TGCGCCAGCAGCTTGGACCTGGACAGGGTTTTCGGCTACACCTTC
TRBJ1-6 - many TRBV20-1 CSAQKGYLPNSPLHF TGCAGTGCCCAAAAAGGCTACCTCCCAAATTCACCCCTCCACTTT
TRBJ2-7 TRBD1 - TRBV2 CASFSSGGPYEQYF TGTGCCAGCTTCTCATCAGGGGGCCCGTACGAGCAGTACTTC
TRBJ1-6 - - TRBV28 CASSPPTQGNSPLHF TGTGCCAGCAGTCCTCCTACGCAGGGCAATTCACCCCTCCACTTT
TRBJ2-5 TRBD2 few TRBV4-2 CASSKGLAGVGETQYF TGTGCCAGCAGCAAGGGACTAGCGGGAGTAGGAGAGACCCAGTACTTC
TRBJ2-7 TRBD2 - TRBV4-1 CASSLPGLASGFSYEQYF TGCGCCAGCAGCCTTCCGGGACTAGCTTCGGGGTTTAGCTACGAGCAGTACTTC
TRBJ1-5 - - TRBV20-1 CSARDWQNNQPQHF TGCAGTGCTAGAGATTGGCAAAACAATCAGCCCCAGCATTTT
TRBJ2-1 - - TRBV7-9 CASSFSGFNEQFF TGTGCCAGCAGCTTTAGCGGATTTAATGAGCAGTTCTTC
TRBJ2-5 TRBD2 - TRBV7-2 CASSWTSGVNQETQYF TGTGCCAGCAGCTGGACTAGCGGGGTAAACCAAGAGACCCAGTACTTC
TRBJ2-5 - - TRBV28 CASSPGPNLYNEQYF TGTGCCAGCAGTCCCGGACCTAACCTCTACAATGAGCAGTACTTC
TRBJ2-1 - few TRBV20-1 CSARAQPSAPEQFF TGCAGTGCTAGAGCCCAACCTAGCGCCCCGGAGCAGTTCTTC
TRBJ2-3 TRBD2 - TRBV5-8 CASSFASGGRTDTQYF TGTGCCAGCAGCTTTGCTAGCGGGGGCCGCACAGATACGCAGTATTTT
TRBJ2-1 - - TRBV28 CAILGRDEQFF TGTGCCATCCTAGGACGGGATGAGCAGTTCTTC
TRBJ2-2 - - TRBV29-1 CSVELDTGELFF TGCAGCGTTGAACTGGACACCGGGGAGCTGTTTTTT
TRBJ2-2 - - TRBV20-1 CSARDQGSTGELFF TGCAGTGCTAGAGATCAGGGGAGCACCGGGGAGCTGTTTTTT
TRBJ1-1 TRBD1 - TRBV7-9 CASSLEDRGSTEAFF TGTGCCAGCAGCTTAGAAGACAGGGGAAGCACTGAAGCTTTCTTT
TRBJ2-7 TRBD2 - TRBV7-9 CASSLGLAGAMISYEQYF TGTGCCAGCAGCTTGGGACTAGCGGGGGCTATGATCTCCTACGAGCAGTACTTC
TRBJ1-4 - - TRBV29-1 CSSRGSRVEKLFF TGCAGCTCCCGAGGGAGTAGGGTTGAAAAACTGTTTTTT
TRBJ2-3 - - TRBV5-1 CASNPGVATDTQYF TGCGCCAGCAATCCTGGGGTGGCCACAGATACGCAGTATTTT
TRBJ2-3 - - TRBV7-8 CASSSRDLGVWDTQYF TGTGCCAGCAGCTCAAGGGACCTCGGAGTATGGGATACGCAGTATTTT
TRBJ2-7 - - TRBV10-3 CATGTLGYSYEQYF TGTGCCACTGGGACGCTGGGGTACTCCTACGAGCAGTACTTC
TRBJ2-1 TRBD2 - TRBV20-1 CSASPQPGLAGYSSYNEQFF TGCAGTGCTAGCCCCCAGCCGGGACTAGCGGGGTATAGCTCCTACAATGAGCAGTTCTTC
TRBJ2-3 - few TRBV6-1 CASSEAGGLGDTQYF TGTGCCAGCAGTGAAGCGGGGGGTTTAGGAGATACGCAGTATTTT
TRBJ1-1 TRBD1 few TRBV28 CASLEGAGGTEAFF TGTGCCAGCTTGGAAGGGGCAGGGGGCACTGAAGCTTTCTTT
TRBJ1-1 TRBD1 - TRBV7-8 CASSSWTGRDTEAFF TGTGCCAGCAGCTCTTGGACAGGGAGGGACACTGAAGCTTTCTTT
TRBJ2-6 - - TRBV14 CASSQRTVSSGANVLTF TGTGCCAGCAGCCAAAGGACAGTAAGCTCTGGGGCCAACGTCCTGACTTTC
TRBJ2-4 - - TRBV7-9 CASSFNTYGGLALKNIQYF TGTGCCAGCAGCTTCAATACCTACGGTGGGCTAGCGCTTAAAAACATTCAGTACTTC
TRBJ1-2 - many TRBV5-1 CASSLGQRNYGYTF TGCGCCAGCAGCTTGGGACAGCGTAACTATGGCTACACCTTC
TRBJ1-5 - - TRBV5-6 CASSLYLDISNQPQHF TGTGCCAGCAGCTTGTACTTGGACATTAGCAATCAGCCCCAGCATTTT
TRBJ1-3 - - TRBV4-1 CASSQVLGSGPGNTIYF TGCGCCAGCAGCCAAGTGTTAGGTTCCGGCCCCGGAAACACCATATATTTT
TRBJ2-1 - once TRBV20-1 CSARGTSTNEQFF TGCAGTGCTAGGGGTACTAGCACCAATGAGCAGTTCTTC
TRBJ2-1 TRBD1 many TRBV9 CASSGTGANEQFF TGTGCCAGCAGCGGGACAGGGGCCAATGAGCAGTTCTTC
TRBJ1-2 - few TRBV10-3 CAISGGGEGYGYTF TGTGCCATCAGTGGTGGAGGGGAAGGCTATGGCTACACCTTC
TRBJ2-1 TRBD2 - TRBV5-1 CASRRTSGRASSYNEQFF TGCGCCAGCAGAAGGACTAGCGGGAGGGCGAGCTCCTACAATGAGCAGTTCTTC
TRBJ1-4 - many TRBV4-2 CASSQDGGEKLFF TGTGCCAGCAGCCAAGATGGGGGCGAAAAACTGTTTTTT
TRBJ1-4 TRBD1 few TRBV28 CASSGDSQNEKLFF TGTGCCAGCAGTGGGGACAGCCAGAATGAAAAACTGTTTTTT
TRBJ2-3 TRBD2 - TRBV18 CASSPLPAGVSTDTQYF TGTGCCAGCTCACCTCTGCCAGCGGGGGTTAGCACAGATACGCAGTATTTT
TRBJ1-1 TRBD1 - TRBV2 CASSGPFNRGGTEAFF TGTGCCAGCAGTGGGCCCTTCAACAGGGGAGGGACTGAAGCTTTCTTT
TRBJ2-1 TRBD2 many TRBV2 CASRATSGSVSEQFF TGTGCCAGCAGGGCGACTAGCGGGTCTGTTTCTGAGCAGTTCTTC
TRBJ1-2 TRBD1 few TRBV27 CASSLSSGTGHGYTF TGTGCCAGCAGTTTATCGTCCGGGACAGGGCATGGCTACACCTTC
TRBJ1-2 - - TRBV5-6 CASSLGDLQGYGYTF TGTGCCAGCAGCTTGGGAGATCTACAGGGATATGGCTACACCTTC
TRBJ2-2 - - TRBV12-3/TRBV12-4 CASSPDVPGELFF TGTGCCAGCAGTCCCGATGTCCCCGGGGAGCTGTTTTTT
TRBJ2-7 - few TRBV5-1 CASSLGLRSGEQYF TGCGCCAGCAGCTTGGGACTACGTTCGGGGGAGCAGTACTTC
TRBJ2-3 TRBD2 - TRBV5-4 CASSSGTSRPDTQYF TGTGCCAGCAGCTCCGGGACTAGCAGGCCAGATACGCAGTATTTT
TRBJ2-7 TRBD2 - TRBV10-3 CAISEYPGTSESYEQYF TGTGCCATCAGTGAGTACCCGGGGACTAGCGAGTCCTACGAGCAGTACTTC
TRBJ2-3 - many TRBV29-1 CSVGGRVTDTQYF TGCAGCGTTGGAGGTAGAGTCACAGATACGCAGTATTTT
TRBJ1-1 - - TRBV6-6 CASKQRMNTEAFF TGTGCCAGCAAACAGCGAATGAACACTGAAGCTTTCTTT
TRBJ2-1 TRBD2 many TRBV7-9 CASSVTSGSSYNEQFF TGTGCCAGCAGCGTGACTAGCGGTAGCTCCTACAATGAGCAGTTCTTC
TRBJ1-6 - once TRBV11-2 CGSSLGQDNSPLHF TGTGGCAGCAGCTTGGGCCAGGATAATTCACCCCTCCACTTT
TRBJ2-4 - few TRBV5-1 CASSLGIQGPQYF TGCGCCAGCAGCTTGGGTATACAGGGACCCCAGTACTTC
TRBJ1-2 - - TRBV3-1 CASSQKGTNYGYTF TGTGCCAGCAGCCAAAAAGGGACTAACTATGGCTACACCTTC
TRBJ2-5 TRBD2 - TRBV6-1 CASSNGLAGGGRETQYF TGTGCCAGCAGTAATGGACTAGCGGGAGGTGGCCGAGAGACCCAGTACTTC
TRBJ2-5 - - TRBV7-8 CASSLAPLRRETQYF TGTGCCAGCAGCTTAGCCCCCCTGAGAAGAGAGACCCAGTACTTC